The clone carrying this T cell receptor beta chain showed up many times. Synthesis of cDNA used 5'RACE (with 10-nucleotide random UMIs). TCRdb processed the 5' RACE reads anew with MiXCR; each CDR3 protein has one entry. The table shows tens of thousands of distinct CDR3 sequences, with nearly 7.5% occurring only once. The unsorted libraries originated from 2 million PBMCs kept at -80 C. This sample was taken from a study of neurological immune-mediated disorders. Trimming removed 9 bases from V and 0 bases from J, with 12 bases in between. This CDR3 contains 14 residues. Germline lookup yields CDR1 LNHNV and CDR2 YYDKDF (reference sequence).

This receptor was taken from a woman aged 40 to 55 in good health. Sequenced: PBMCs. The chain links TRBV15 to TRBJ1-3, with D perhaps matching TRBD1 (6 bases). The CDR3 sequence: CATTDRPSGNTIYF. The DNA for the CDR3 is TGTGCCACTACAGACAGGCCCTCTGGAAACACCATATATTTT.